The 21 T cell receptor beta chains given below trace back to one sample, sequenced in a study of identical twins. TCRdb recomputed calls from the 5' RACE reads with MiXCR, one row per CDR3 protein. Among about 690,000 distinct CDR3 sequences, about 20% were seen once, and the ten largest hold around 4.4%. The sample also formed part of further work on T cells expressing NK-cell markers.

Source material: PBMCs. The receptors come from a woman under 30 in good health.

This clonotype came up a few times. DNA for the CDR3: TGTGCCAGCAGCTCGACAGGGAAGGGTTCACCCCTCCACTTT. Encoded protein: CASSSTGKGSPLHF. V gene TRBV5-6 combines with J gene TRBJ1-6; 7 bases align to TRBD1. The V segment lost 3 bases and the J segment 9 bases; nucleotides outside the gene matches: 6. Germline assignment: CDR1 SGHDT and CDR2 YYEEEE. The CDR3 is 14 amino acids.

This clonotype appeared a few times. This chain joins TRBV9 and TRBJ1-1; D remains ambiguous. V dropped 1 base and J dropped 5 bases, with 12 bases sitting between them. CDR1 is SGDLS, CDR2 YYNGEE, per germline. CDR3 length equals 14 residues. CDR3 amino acids: CASSVKGAGTEAFF. The CDR3 DNA is TGTGCCAGCAGCGTAAAAGGAGCTGGGACTGAAGCTTTCTTT.

V usage is TRBV6-5 and J usage is TRBJ2-3; D is uncertain. Germline V lookup: CDR1 MNHEY, CDR2 SVGAGI. The CDR3 runs 12 residues. Trimming stripped 11 bases from V and 2 bases from J, with 11 bases between. The CDR3 DNA reads TGTGCCTCCAGAAACCCCACAGATACGCAGTATTTT. Amino acids: CASRNPTDTQYF.

The sample holds a few counts of this clonotype. The CDR3 nucleotides read TGTGCCAGCAGCTTCCCGAGCCTGGGCACTGAAGCTTTCTTT. Translated, it gives CASSFPSLGTEAFF. The chain joins TRBV11-2 to TRBJ1-1; D ambiguous. Germline V gives CDR1 SGHAT, CDR2 FQNNGV. V was trimmed by 3 bases and J by 4 bases, leaving 12 bases between them. The CDR3 extends over 14 amino acids.

This clonotype came up a few times. The V call is TRBV4-3, the J call TRBJ1-1; no reliable D call. Trimming left V 7 bases short and J 4 bases short, with 13 bases between. Germline V gives CDR1 LGHNA, CDR2 YSLEER. The CDR3 has 13 residues. The CDR3 sequence: CASTRGLGTEAFF. CDR3 nucleotides: TGCGCCAGCACCCGAGGCTTGGGCACTGAAGCTTTCTTT.

In this sample, this clonotype turned up many times. The genes are TRBV2 and TRBJ2-1; 7 bases are shared with TRBD2. The CDR3 is made up of 16 amino acids. With V trimmed by 5 bases and J by 7 bases, 14 bases remained unmatched. Germline V gene sequence: CDR1 SNHLY, CDR2 FYNNEI. The CDR3 reads CASSPWASGAENEQFF. DNA of the CDR3: TGTGCCAGCAGTCCCTGGGCTAGCGGCGCCGAAAATGAGCAGTTCTTC.

V is TRBV6-5 and J is TRBJ1-1; possibly TRBD1 for D (6 bases). CDR1 MNHEY and CDR2 SVGAGI come from the germline V gene. The V gene lost 4 bases and the J gene lost 8 bases, with 14 bases spanning the gap. This CDR3 has 13 amino acids. CDR3 nucleotides: TGTGCCAGCAGTTTCACAGGGATTGGGGAAGCTTTCTTT. It yields the protein CASSFTGIGEAFF.

This clonotype was counted between two and nine times. The chain is built from TRBV20-1 and TRBJ2-5, with 7 bases matching TRBD2. The germline gives CDR1 DFQATT, CDR2 SNEGSKA (reference sequence). Trimming at V came to 3 bases and at J to 8 bases, leaving 9 bases not matched to a gene. This CDR3 comprises 13 residues. CDR3 bases: TGCAGTGCTAGTCCTAGCGGCCATGATACCCAGTACTTC. Encoded protein: CSASPSGHDTQYF.

The chain has TRBV10-3 and TRBJ1-1; D is unclear. The V end lost 7 bases, the J end lost 3 bases, and 12 bases lay between the germline ends. Germline V gives CDR1 ENHRY, CDR2 SYGVKD. This CDR3 has 13 amino acids. This chain's CDR3 is CAINKQRHTEAFF. CDR3 sequence (DNA): TGTGCCATCAACAAACAGAGACACACTGAAGCTTTCTTT.

This clonotype was picked up many times. The CDR3 DNA follows: TGTGCCAGCAGTTTCCGCAGGGGCCTCCAACATCCTCAAGCTTTCTTT. It translates to CASSFRRGLQHPQAFF. The chain is built from TRBV12-3 or TRBV12-4 and TRBJ1-1, with a tentative D call TRBD1 (6 bases). V was clipped by 3 bases and J by 9 bases, with 23 bases between them. This CDR3 region has 16 residues.

At least ten counts were recorded for this clonotype. The V call is TRBV12-3 or TRBV12-4, the J call TRBJ2-7; 15 bases are a match to TRBD2. CDR3 size: 15 residues. V lost 6 bases and J lost 6; bases outside the gene matches: 6. The CDR3 DNA reads TGTGCCAGCAGCCTCGGACTAGCGGGGGGGTCCGAGCAGTACTTC. Translation gives CASSLGLAGGSEQYF.

This clonotype was recorded a few times. The rearrangement joins TRBV10-3 to TRBJ2-7, with D possibly TRBD1 on 5 matching bases. There are 13 residues in the CDR3. Germline loops: CDR1 ENHRY, CDR2 SYGVKD. V lost 7 bases, J lost 0 bases, and 10 bases lay in between. CDR3 loop: CAINGHFSYEQYF. In nucleotides, the CDR3 is TGTGCCATCAATGGACACTTCTCCTACGAGCAGTACTTC.

CDR3 bases: TGCGCCAGCAGCCAAGATCGATCTCGCGTGACCTACGAGCAGTACTTC. Translating gives CASSQDRSRVTYEQYF. The chain couples TRBV4-3 to TRBJ2-7; D not resolved. The ends were cut back, 0 bases at V and 2 bases at J, with 14 bases in the middle. From germline, CDR1 is LGHNA and CDR2 YSLEER. This CDR3 has 16 residues.

The chain combines TRBV27 with TRBJ1-5; D not certain. Trimming stripped 5 bases from V and 0 bases from J, with 11 bases between. Per germline, CDR1 MNHEY and CDR2 SMNVEV (reference sequence). The CDR3 spans 15 residues. The CDR3 coding sequence is TGTGCCAGCAGTCTAATTAAATATAGCAATCAGCCCCAGCATTTT. Protein product: CASSLIKYSNQPQHF.

The chain couples TRBV29-1 to TRBJ2-1; 13 bases align to TRBD2. CDR1 SQVTM and CDR2 ANQGSEA come from the germline V gene. The CDR3 length is 16 residues. After removal of 1 base from V and 4 bases from J, the junction contained 4 bases not matched to a gene. The CDR3: CSVEGGTSGTYNEQFF. CDR3 DNA: TGCAGCGTTGAAGGAGGGACTAGCGGGACGTACAATGAGCAGTTCTTC.

This clonotype has just a few counts. For the CDR3, the DNA is TGCAGTGCACTGCGACTGGGCAATGAGCAGTTCTTC. It encodes CSALRLGNEQFF. The chain carries TRBV20-1 and TRBJ2-1; D unresolved. CDR1 and CDR2 (germline): DFQATT, SNEGSKA (reference sequence). Trimming took off 6 bases at V and 6 bases at J, with 12 bases between the two ends. CDR3 length equals 12 residues.

The V call is TRBV20-1, the J call TRBJ1-2; D is unresolved. The V gene's germline CDR1 is DFQATT and CDR2 SNEGSKA (reference sequence). The length of the CDR3 is 11 residues. Trimming cost V 5 bases and J 1 base, with 5 bases left between them. The CDR3 sequence is CSALVNYGYTF. DNA for the CDR3: TGCAGTGCTCTAGTTAACTATGGCTACACCTTC.

This clonotype was found a few times. This chain links TRBV5-1 with TRBJ2-2; 11 positions agree with TRBD2. Trimming took 3 bases from V and 4 from J; bases not matched to a gene: 5. CDR3 length: 16 residues. The V gene's germline CDR1 is SGHRS and CDR2 YFSETQ. The CDR3 nucleotides read TGCGCCAGCAGCTCAACCGGGACTAGCGGCACCGGGGAGCTGTTTTTT. It is translated as CASSSTGTSGTGELFF.

This clonotype was picked up many times. The chain employs TRBV29-1 and TRBJ1-5; D remains ambiguous. CDR1 is SQVTM and CDR2 is ANQGSEA in the germline V gene. The V end lost 8 bases, the J end lost 4 bases, and 15 bases lay between the germline ends. This CDR3 is 13 amino acids long. CDR3 residues: CSLTLPGNQPQHF. The DNA for the CDR3 is TGCAGCCTAACCCTTCCGGGGAATCAGCCCCAGCATTTT.

This clonotype has ten or more counts. CDR3 region: CASAALGLANEQFF. The CDR3 DNA is TGTGCCAGCGCCGCCCTAGGACTAGCCAATGAGCAGTTCTTC. This chain connects TRBV7-7 to TRBJ2-1; 8 bases fit TRBD2. This CDR3 region has 14 residues. Germline lookup yields CDR1 SSHAT and CDR2 FNYEAQ (reference sequence). V lost 8 bases and J lost 6; bases outside the gene matches: 9.

In this sample, this clonotype turned up once. The genes are TRBV9 and TRBJ2-2; a possible D gene is TRBD1 (5 bases). Germline-derived CDR1 and CDR2 are SGDLS and YYNGEE. There are 16 residues in the CDR3. Deletions cut 2 bases from V and 1 base from J, with 12 bases between. The CDR3 here is CASSVQGAGNTGELFF. In DNA, the CDR3 is TGTGCCAGCAGCGTTCAAGGGGCTGGGAACACCGGGGAGCTGTTTTTT.